A selection of T cell receptor beta chains follows, all from one sample in a study of control samples from healthy donors and cancer patients. Only in-frame clones appear in the TCRdb table, and some are missing; sequencing was by immunoSEQ multiplex PCR. The sample has about 140,000 clones, 70% to 90% seen once. Sequenced: blood. These receptor sequences come from a woman aged 25 to 39 in good health. Each CDR3 is given with its conserved first and last residue. A D gene is named only where the DNA matches it firmly. Not all rows give a size; the values are once, few, many and, for expanded clones, a class.

CDR3 protein: CAISEGLAGGPGEQYF
CDR3 DNA: TGTGCCATCAGTGAGGGACTAGCGGGAGGGCCCGGCGAGCAGTACTTC
clone size: .
V gene: TRBV10-3
D gene: TRBD2
J gene: TRBJ2-7

CDR3 protein: CASKPAGNNSPLHF
CDR3 DNA: TGTGCCAGCAAGCCGGCAGGGAACAATTCACCCCTCCACTTT
clone size: .
V gene: TRBV28
D gene: .
J gene: TRBJ1-6

CDR3 protein: CASSLEAGRSQPQHF
CDR3 DNA: TGTGCCAGCAGCTTGGAGGCAGGACGGAGTCAGCCCCAGCATTTT
clone size: .
V gene: TRBV5-5
D gene: .
J gene: TRBJ1-5

CDR3 protein: CASSSQSLTPNEKLFF
CDR3 DNA: TGTGCCAGCAGTTCGCAGAGCCTCACCCCTAATGAAAAACTGTTTTTT
clone size: few
V gene: TRBV6-5
D gene: .
J gene: TRBJ1-4

CDR3 protein: CASSLTGGRGGRSEAFF
CDR3 DNA: TGTGCCAGCAGTTTAACCGGGGGGCGGGGTGGTAGGTCTGAAGCTTTCTTT
clone size: .
V gene: TRBV27
D gene: .
J gene: TRBJ1-1

CDR3 protein: CASSLGGRAASNQPQHF
CDR3 DNA: TGTGCCAGCAGCTTAGGAGGCAGGGCAGCCTCTAATCAGCCCCAGCATTTT
clone size: .
V gene: TRBV7-8
D gene: .
J gene: TRBJ1-5

CDR3 protein: CAWSLGEGYGYTF
CDR3 DNA: TGTGCCTGGAGTCTCGGAGAGGGGTATGGCTACACCTTC
clone size: .
V gene: TRBV30
D gene: .
J gene: TRBJ1-2

CDR3 protein: CASSLGGGQFNYGYTF
CDR3 DNA: TGCGCCAGCAGCTTGGGTGGCGGTCAATTTAACTATGGCTACACCTTC
clone size: .
V gene: TRBV5-1
D gene: .
J gene: TRBJ1-2

CDR3 protein: CASSPPRTANTEAFF
CDR3 DNA: TGTGCCAGCTCACCACCGAGAACAGCGAACACTGAAGCTTTCTTT
clone size: .
V gene: TRBV18
D gene: .
J gene: TRBJ1-1

CDR3 protein: CASSYRAGANVLTF
CDR3 DNA: TGTGCCAGCAGTTACAGGGCTGGGGCCAACGTCCTGACTTTC
clone size: .
V gene: TRBV6-2/TRBV6-3
D gene: .
J gene: TRBJ2-6

CDR3 protein: CAWSVSRRTEAFF
CDR3 DNA: TGTGCCTGGAGTGTCTCCAGGCGAACTGAAGCTTTCTTT
clone size: .
V gene: TRBV30
D gene: .
J gene: TRBJ1-1

CDR3 protein: CASSLVTSGSKNEQFF
CDR3 DNA: TGTGCCAGCAGCTTAGTTACTAGCGGGAGTAAAAATGAGCAGTTCTTC
clone size: .
V gene: TRBV13
D gene: TRBD2
J gene: TRBJ2-1

CDR3 protein: CASSFSGTESRTIYF
CDR3 DNA: TGTGCCAGCAGTTTTTCCGGGACAGAGTCACGGACCATATATTTT
clone size: .
V gene: TRBV5-5
D gene: TRBD1
J gene: TRBJ1-3

CDR3 protein: CASSTQGAGYYEQYF
CDR3 DNA: TGCGCCAGCAGCACGCAGGGGGCGGGTTACTACGAGCAGTACTTC
clone size: .
V gene: TRBV5-1
D gene: TRBD1
J gene: TRBJ2-7

CDR3 protein: CASLGASGRDNEQFF
CDR3 DNA: TGTGCCAGCCTCGGGGCTAGCGGGAGAGACAATGAGCAGTTCTTC
clone size: .
V gene: TRBV5-6
D gene: TRBD2
J gene: TRBJ2-1

CDR3 protein: CASSDTYGENTEAFF
CDR3 DNA: TGTGCCAGCAGCGATACATACGGTGAGAACACTGAAGCTTTCTTT
clone size: .
V gene: TRBV3-1/TRBV3-2
D gene: .
J gene: TRBJ1-1

CDR3 protein: CASSLEVNILVANEQFF
CDR3 DNA: TGTGCCAGCAGCTTAGAGGTGAATATACTAGTGGCCAATGAGCAGTTCTTC
clone size: .
V gene: TRBV11-2
D gene: .
J gene: TRBJ2-1

CDR3 protein: CASSLGVAEQYF
CDR3 DNA: TGTGCCAGCAGTTTGGGGGTCGCCGAGCAGTACTTC
clone size: .
V gene: TRBV2
D gene: .
J gene: TRBJ2-7

CDR3 protein: CASSLADEQYF
CDR3 DNA: TGTGCCAGCAGTTTAGCCGACGAGCAGTACTTC
clone size: .
V gene: TRBV12-3/TRBV12-4
D gene: .
J gene: TRBJ2-7

CDR3 protein: CASSRDRGNGNTIYF
CDR3 DNA: TGTGCCAGCAGTCGCGACAGGGGGAATGGAAACACCATATATTTT
clone size: .
V gene: TRBV2
D gene: TRBD1
J gene: TRBJ1-3

CDR3 protein: CASSLSGVNEQFF
CDR3 DNA: TGTGCCAGCAGCTTGTCAGGGGTCAATGAGCAGTTCTTC
clone size: once
V gene: TRBV5-5
D gene: .
J gene: TRBJ2-1

CDR3 protein: CASSELSSNQPQHF
CDR3 DNA: TGTGCCAGCAGTGAATTGAGTAGCAATCAGCCCCAGCATTTT
clone size: .
V gene: TRBV2
D gene: .
J gene: TRBJ1-5

CDR3 protein: CASGPSGGAPHEQFF
CDR3 DNA: TGTGCTAGTGGTCCCTCTGGGGGCGCCCCCCATGAGCAGTTCTTC
clone size: .
V gene: TRBV12-5
D gene: .
J gene: TRBJ2-1

CDR3 protein: CSASRGTYGYTF
CDR3 DNA: TGCAGTGCTAGTAGAGGTACCTATGGCTACACCTTC
clone size: .
V gene: TRBV20-1
D gene: .
J gene: TRBJ1-2

CDR3 protein: CASSLRSARNTGELFF
CDR3 DNA: TGTGCCAGCAGCCTCAGGTCGGCCCGGAACACCGGGGAGCTGTTTTTT
clone size: .
V gene: TRBV7-3
D gene: .
J gene: TRBJ2-2

CDR3 protein: CASRRGTGDTDTQYF
CDR3 DNA: TGTGCCAGCAGACGCGGGACAGGGGACACAGATACGCAGTATTTT
clone size: .
V gene: TRBV28
D gene: TRBD1
J gene: TRBJ2-3

CDR3 protein: CASSPFGGTNTEAFF
CDR3 DNA: TGTGCCAGCAGCCCATTTGGGGGCACGAACACTGAAGCTTTCTTT
clone size: .
V gene: TRBV7-2
D gene: .
J gene: TRBJ1-1

CDR3 protein: CASSPAGASPLHF
CDR3 DNA: TGTGCCAGCAGTCCGGCAGGGGCTTCACCCCTCCACTTT
clone size: .
V gene: TRBV6-5
D gene: .
J gene: TRBJ1-6

CDR3 protein: CASIGTSGTTDTQYF
CDR3 DNA: TGTGCCAGTATAGGGACTAGCGGTACCACAGATACGCAGTATTTT
clone size: .
V gene: TRBV2
D gene: TRBD2
J gene: TRBJ2-3